The entry below describes one T cell receptor (beta chain). This record belongs to a study of molecular identifiers for immune sequencing clone quantification. In the study overall: Four of five RNA aliquots from approximately 20,000 or 98,000 naive CD8 T cells were sequenced.

Using a CD8+CD4-CCR7+CD45RA+ phenotype, naive CD8 T cells were sorted. The CDR3 loop spans 16 amino acids. Germline V lookup: CDR1 MGHDK, CDR2 SYGVNS. J was trimmed by 5 bases and V by 2 bases; bases with no gene match: 8. Bulk libraries came from a prior protocol with listed TCR primers. TCRdb re-called the PCR reads with MiXCR, one entry per CDR3 protein. The profile covers about 60,000 distinct CDR3 sequences, with 15% to 20% appearing a single time and 1.4% taken by the ten largest. The receptor's source is a human donor in good health. Some libraries in this study had Jurkat cell RNA spiked in. V and J are TRBV25-1 and TRBJ2-5, with 10 nucleotides matching TRBD1. Sequences were obtained from naive CD8+ T cells from blood, with Jurkat cell RNA spiked in. Subset in this sample: FACS-sorted CD8+CD4-CCR7+CD45RA+ naive T cells. The CDR3 bases are TGTGCCAGCAGTGAAAGATGGACAGGGGGACGGGAGACCCAGTACTTC. Translated, it gives CASSERWTGGRETQYF.